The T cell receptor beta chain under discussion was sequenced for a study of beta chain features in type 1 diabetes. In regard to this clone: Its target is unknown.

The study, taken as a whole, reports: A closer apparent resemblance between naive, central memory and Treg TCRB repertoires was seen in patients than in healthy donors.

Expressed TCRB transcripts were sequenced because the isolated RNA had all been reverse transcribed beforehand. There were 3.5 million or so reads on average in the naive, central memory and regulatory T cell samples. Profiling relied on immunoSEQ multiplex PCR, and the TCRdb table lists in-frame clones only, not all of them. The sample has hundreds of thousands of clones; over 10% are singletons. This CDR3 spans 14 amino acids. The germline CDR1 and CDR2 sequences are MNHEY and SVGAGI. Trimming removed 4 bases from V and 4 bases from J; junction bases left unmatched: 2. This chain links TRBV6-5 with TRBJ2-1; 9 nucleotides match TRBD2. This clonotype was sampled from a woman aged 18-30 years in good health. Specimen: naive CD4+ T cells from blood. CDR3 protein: CASSLAGVYNEQFF. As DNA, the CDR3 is TGTGCCAGCAGTTTAGCGGGGGTATACAATGAGCAGTTCTTC.